Each of the 20 T cell receptor beta chains below was sequenced from the same sample in a study of metastatic and nonmetastatic thyroid tumors. TCRdb re-called the PCR reads through MiXCR. The table includes some 21,000 clones, 20% to 25% detected once. All patients were untreated before thyroid surgery. Sequenced input: tumor tissue. Receptors originate from a female donor with papillary thyroid cancer or a benign thyroid nodule (not recorded which). Some clones in this sample may be carry-over from other donors' samples.

This clone was seen a few times. The J gene is TRBJ1-5, the V gene TRBV28; no definite D call. V was pared by 5 bases and J by 0 bases, with 17 bases between. CDR3 length: 17 amino acids. CDR1 and CDR2 (germline): MDHEN, SYDVKM. The DNA for the CDR3 is TGTGCCAGCAGTCCCCGGTATTACCGGGATAGCAATCAGCCCCAGCATTTT. Protein: CASSPRYYRDSNQPQHF.

This clone has at least ten counts. The chain recombines TRBV11-2 with TRBJ1-3, with D hard to call. CDR1 and CDR2 from the germline V gene are SGHAT and FQNNGV. Trimming removed 0 bases at V and 2 bases at J, with 11 bases between. This CDR3 spans 16 amino acids. The CDR3 DNA reads TGTGCCAGCAGCTTAGAAGTAACCCGGACTGGAAACACCATATATTTT. Translating gives CASSLEVTRTGNTIYF.

The chain is built from TRBV13 and TRBJ2-2; TRBD2 might be the D (8 bases). CDR1 and CDR2 (germline): PRHDT, FYEKMQ (reference sequence). The germline V and J ends were trimmed by 11 bases and 4 bases, with 17 bases remaining between them. CDR3 length: 14 residues. CDR3 sequence reads: CACTGAGGTGELFF. The DNA of the CDR3 is TGTGCCTGCACAGGGGCGGGAGGCACCGGGGAGCTGTTTTTT.

This chain connects TRBV20-1 to TRBJ2-6; D remains unclear. The germline CDR1 and CDR2 sequences are DFQATT and SNEGSKA (reference sequence). The CDR3 runs 12 residues. Trimming removed 3 bases from V and 11 bases from J, with 11 bases in between. CDR3: CSASHGNDVLTF. CDR3 coding DNA: TGCAGTGCTAGCCACGGTAACGACGTCCTGACTTTC.

This clone was counted many times. The chain employs TRBV7-8 and TRBJ2-7, with D uncertain. CDR1 and CDR2 from the germline V gene are SGHVS and FQNEAQ. The ends were cut back, 1 base at V and 2 bases at J, with 12 bases in the middle. This CDR3 region has 15 residues. CDR3 sequence reads: CASSLGFQPTYEQYF. DNA of the CDR3: TGTGCCAGCAGCTTAGGGTTCCAGCCAACCTACGAGCAGTACTTC.

The rearrangement links TRBV5-1 to TRBJ2-7, with 8 bases identical to TRBD1. Germline V gene data show CDR1 as SGHRS and CDR2 as YFSETQ. The V gene end was trimmed by 3 bases and the J gene end by 5 bases; junction bases not matched to a gene: 10. The CDR3 consists of 15 residues. The CDR3 bases are TGCGCCAGCAGCTGGATGGGACAGGCCGGGAACGAGCAGTACTTC. Translated, it gives CASSWMGQAGNEQYF.

The V call is TRBV24-1, the J call TRBJ2-2; either TRBD1 or TRBD2 may fit D (6 bases each). This CDR3 is built from 20 residues. The V and J ends lost 0 bases and 1 base respectively, with 20 bases between them. Germline V gene sequence: CDR1 KGHDR, CDR2 SFDVKD. The CDR3 region has the DNA TGTGCCACCAGTGATTTGCAAGTATCGGAGGGGACAAAGAACACCGGGGAGCTGTTTTTT. Its protein product is CATSDLQVSEGTKNTGELFF.

This clone was detected only a few times. The gene calls are TRBV4-1 and TRBJ2-7, with D uncertain. This CDR3 has 14 amino acids. Trimming shortened V by 1 base and J by 2 bases, and 9 bases separated the two germline ends. CDR1 is MGHRA, CDR2 YSYEKL, per germline. CDR3: CASSQGVAAYEQYF. CDR3 nucleotides: TGCGCCAGCAGCCAAGGGGTAGCTGCCTACGAGCAGTACTTC.

This clone has a handful of counts. The chain uses TRBV6-1 and TRBJ2-7; 7 bases map to TRBD2. Per the germline V gene, CDR1 is MNHNS and CDR2 is SASEGT. There are 18 residues in the CDR3. The trim removed 2 bases at V and 1 base at J, leaving 14 bases unmatched. For the CDR3, the DNA is TGTGCCAGCAGTGAAACTGGACTAGTTTACAGGTGGTCCTACGAGCAGTACTTC. Its translation is CASSETGLVYRWSYEQYF.

This clone ranks as medium-sized. This chain connects TRBV7-2 to TRBJ2-7; 8 nucleotides agree with TRBD1. The CDR3 runs 15 residues. Losses at the gene ends were 0 bases for V and 2 bases for J; bases not matched to a gene: 3. Looked up from germline, CDR1 is SGHTA and CDR2 is FQGNSA. The CDR3 DNA follows: TGTGCCAGCAGCTTAGCCACAGGGGGTCCCTACGAGCAGTACTTC. Encoded protein: CASSLATGGPYEQYF.

The rearrangement links TRBV6-1 to TRBJ1-5; D ambiguous. V lost 6 bases to trimming and J lost 4 bases, with 16 bases between them. Per germline, CDR1 MNHNS and CDR2 SASEGT. The CDR3 is made up of 15 amino acids. The CDR3 protein is CASSPSGSRNQPQHF. DNA for the CDR3: TGTGCCAGCAGCCCCAGCGGATCCCGTAATCAGCCCCAGCATTTT.

This clone is labeled as medium-sized. The chain has TRBV20-1 and TRBJ1-2; D is unresolved. V was clipped by 1 base and J by 2 bases, with 17 bases between them. The V gene's germline CDR1 is DFQATT and CDR2 SNEGSKA (reference sequence). This CDR3 is built from 16 residues. CDR3 nucleotide sequence: TGCAGTGCTAGAGGCTCTGTAGGGCGGGGAAACTATGGCTACACCTTC. It yields the protein CSARGSVGRGNYGYTF.

This clone ranks as medium-sized (0.01 to 0.1%). The chain carries TRBV6-1 and TRBJ2-7; D call uncertain. Trimming took off 0 bases at V and 3 bases at J, with 3 bases between the two ends. The CDR3 has 12 amino acids. Germline V gene lookup returns CDR1 MNHNS and CDR2 SASEGT. For the CDR3, the DNA is TGTGCCAGCAGTGAAGCGAGCTACGAGCAGTACTTC. Residues: CASSEASYEQYF.

The chain couples TRBV12-3 or TRBV12-4 to TRBJ2-3; 7 nucleotides match TRBD1. Trimming removed 6 bases from V and 6 bases from J; junction bases left unmatched: 3. The CDR3 totals 12 residues. CDR3 loop: CASSPRGDTQYF. CDR3 coding DNA: TGTGCCAGCAGCCCCAGGGGGGATACGCAGTATTTT.

By share of the sample, this clone is medium-sized (0.01 to 0.1%). The gene calls are TRBV15 and TRBJ2-7, with D hard to call. CDR1 LNHNV and CDR2 YYDKDF come from the germline V gene (reference sequence). Trimming pared 8 bases from V and 0 bases from J, leaving 14 bases between. The CDR3 consists of 14 residues. For the CDR3, the DNA is TGTGCCACCGCATCTTGGCAGGACTCCTACGAGCAGTACTTC. Encoded protein: CATASWQDSYEQYF. The full variable domain, completed using reference TRBV15 and TRBJ2-7, is DAMVIQNPRYQVTQFGKPVTLSCSQTLNHNVMYWYQQKSSQAPKLLFHYYDKDFNNEADTPDNFQSRRPNTSFCFLDIRSPGLGDTAMYLCATASWQDSYEQYFGPGTRLTVT.

This clone was detected a few times. The V and J genes are TRBV7-9 and TRBJ2-5; 11 bases line up with TRBD2. The CDR3 runs to 13 residues. V lost 5 bases and J lost 6; bases outside the gene matches: 2. In germline, CDR1 is SEHNR, CDR2 FQNEAQ (reference sequence). CDR3 nucleotides: TGTGCCAGCAGCGGGACTAGCGGTCAGACCCAGTACTTC. Its protein product is CASSGTSGQTQYF.

This rearrangement joins TRBV30 to TRBJ2-1, with 12 bases identical to TRBD1. Germline trimming cut 5 bases from V and 4 bases from J; bases unmatched to any gene: 12. The CDR3 runs 17 residues. CDR1 GTSNPN and CDR2 SVGIG come from the germline V gene (reference sequence). DNA of the CDR3: TGTGCCTGGGGGGGCTGGGGGACAGGGGGCATATACAATGAGCAGTTCTTC. It encodes CAWGGWGTGGIYNEQFF.

In its sample, this clone was seen many times. V usage is TRBV2 and J usage is TRBJ2-7, with D unclear. Trimming took off 4 bases at V and 2 bases at J, with 9 bases between the two ends. CDR1 and CDR2 (germline): SNHLY, FYNNEI. The CDR3 extends over 13 amino acids. The CDR3 sequence: CASSVRTAYEQYF. In DNA, the CDR3 is TGTGCCAGCAGTGTGCGCACCGCCTACGAGCAGTACTTC.

In its sample, this clone was seen a few times. V and J are TRBV13 and TRBJ1-6; no firm D call. The V end lost 7 bases, the J end lost 0 bases, and 7 bases lay between the germline ends. The CDR3 is made up of 14 amino acids. Germline CDR1 reads PRHDT; CDR2 reads FYEKMQ (reference sequence). DNA for the CDR3: TGTGCCAGCACGTCGAGCTCCTATAATTCACCCCTCCACTTT. It yields the protein CASTSSSYNSPLHF.

At least ten counts were recorded for this clone. The rearrangement uses TRBV11-2 and TRBJ2-1; D might be TRBD1 (5 bases). With 5 bases removed from V and 6 bases from J, the gap between germline ends came to 11 bases. The germline gives CDR1 SGHAT, CDR2 FQNNGV. The CDR3 length is 13 residues. The CDR3 is CASSVGHFNEQFF. In nucleotides, the CDR3 is TGTGCCAGCAGCGTAGGACACTTCAATGAGCAGTTCTTC. Full variable domain (rest looked up from reference TRBV11-2 and TRBJ2-1): EAGVAQSPRYKIIEKRQSVAFWCNPISGHATLYWYQQILGQGPKLLIQFQNNGVVDDSQLPKDRFSAERLKGVDSTLKIQPAKLEDSAVYLCASSVGHFNEQFFGPGTRLTVL.